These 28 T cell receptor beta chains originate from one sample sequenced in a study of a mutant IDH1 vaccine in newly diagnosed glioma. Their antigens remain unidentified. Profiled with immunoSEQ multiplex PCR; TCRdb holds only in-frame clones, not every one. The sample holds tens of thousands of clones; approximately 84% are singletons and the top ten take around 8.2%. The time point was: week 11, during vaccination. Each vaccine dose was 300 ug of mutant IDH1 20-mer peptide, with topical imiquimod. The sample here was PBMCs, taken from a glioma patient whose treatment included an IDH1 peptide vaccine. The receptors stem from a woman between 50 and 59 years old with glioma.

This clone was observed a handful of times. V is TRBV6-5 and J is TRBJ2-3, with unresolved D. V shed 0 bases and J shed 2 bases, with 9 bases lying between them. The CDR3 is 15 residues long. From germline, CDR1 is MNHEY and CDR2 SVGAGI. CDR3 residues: CASSYSLGVTDTQYF. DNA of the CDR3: TGTGCCAGCAGTTACTCCCTTGGGGTCACAGATACGCAGTATTTT.

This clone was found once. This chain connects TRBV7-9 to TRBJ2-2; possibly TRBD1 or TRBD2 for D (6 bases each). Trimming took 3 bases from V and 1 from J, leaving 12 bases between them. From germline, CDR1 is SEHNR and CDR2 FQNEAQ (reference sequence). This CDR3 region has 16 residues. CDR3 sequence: CASSFPRGRNTGELFF. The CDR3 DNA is TGTGCCAGCAGCTTCCCCCGGGGGCGGAACACCGGGGAGCTGTTTTTT.

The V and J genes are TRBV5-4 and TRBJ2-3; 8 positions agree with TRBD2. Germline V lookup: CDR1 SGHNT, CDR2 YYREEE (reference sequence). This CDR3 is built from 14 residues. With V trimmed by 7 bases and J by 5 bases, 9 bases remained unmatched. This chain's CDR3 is CASWGAGGLDTQYF. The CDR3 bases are TGTGCCAGCTGGGGGGCGGGGGGCCTAGATACGCAGTATTTT.

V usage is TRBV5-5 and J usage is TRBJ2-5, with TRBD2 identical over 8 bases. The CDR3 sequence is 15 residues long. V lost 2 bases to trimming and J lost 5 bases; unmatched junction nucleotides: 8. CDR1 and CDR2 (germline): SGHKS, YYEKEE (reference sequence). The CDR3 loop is CASSFSGAPGETQYF. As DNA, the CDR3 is TGTGCCAGCAGCTTTAGCGGGGCCCCCGGGGAGACCCAGTACTTC.

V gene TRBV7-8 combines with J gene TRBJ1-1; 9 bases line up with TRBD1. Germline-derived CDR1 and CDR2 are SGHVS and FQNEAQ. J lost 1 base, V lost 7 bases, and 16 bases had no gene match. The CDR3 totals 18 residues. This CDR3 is CASNPSGTGIGGNTEAFF. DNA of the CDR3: TGTGCCAGCAACCCATCCGGGACAGGGATAGGTGGGAACACTGAAGCTTTCTTT.

The CDR3 DNA follows: TGCGCCAGCAGCTTGGAGGTCGGTCCCTACGAGCAGTACTTC. It encodes CASSLEVGPYEQYF. The chain links TRBV5-1 to TRBJ2-7; no firm D call. Trimming removed 0 bases at V and 2 bases at J, with 9 bases between. The CDR3 runs 14 residues. Germline lookup yields CDR1 SGHRS and CDR2 YFSETQ. The entire variable domain, with the rest obtained from reference TRBV5-1 and TRBJ2-7, is as follows: KAGVTQTPRYLIKTRGQQVTLSCSPISGHRSVSWYQQTPGQGLQFLFEYFSETQRNKGNFPGRFSGRQFSNSRSEMNVSTLELGDSALYLCASSLEVGPYEQYFGPGTRLTVT.

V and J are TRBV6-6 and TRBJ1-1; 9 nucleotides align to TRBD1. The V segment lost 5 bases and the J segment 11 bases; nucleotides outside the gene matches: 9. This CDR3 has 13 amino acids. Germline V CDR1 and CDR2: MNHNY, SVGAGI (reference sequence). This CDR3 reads CASSQTNRGRAFF. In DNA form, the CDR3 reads TGTGCCAGCAGTCAGACAAACAGGGGGCGTGCTTTCTTT.

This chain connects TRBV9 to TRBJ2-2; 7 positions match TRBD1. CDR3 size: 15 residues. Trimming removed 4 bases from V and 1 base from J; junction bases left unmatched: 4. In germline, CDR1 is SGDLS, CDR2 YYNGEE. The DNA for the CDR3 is TGTGCCAGCAGCCAGAGGACAGGGAACACCGGGGAGCTGTTTTTT. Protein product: CASSQRTGNTGELFF.

In nucleotides, the CDR3 is TGTGCCAGCAGCTTGGCCAGGGATTACGAGCAGTACTTC. This encodes CASSLARDYEQYF. The chain employs TRBV7-9 and TRBJ2-7; D is possibly TRBD1 (5 bases). Germline assignment: CDR1 SEHNR and CDR2 FQNEAQ (reference sequence). CDR3 length: 13 residues. V was clipped by 3 bases and J by 4 bases, with 10 bases between them.

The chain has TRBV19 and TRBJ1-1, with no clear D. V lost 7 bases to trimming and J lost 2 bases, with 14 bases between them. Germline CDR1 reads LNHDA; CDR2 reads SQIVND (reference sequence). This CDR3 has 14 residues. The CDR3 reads CASNDLARNTEAFF. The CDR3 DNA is TGTGCCAGTAATGACCTGGCCAGAAACACTGAAGCTTTCTTT.

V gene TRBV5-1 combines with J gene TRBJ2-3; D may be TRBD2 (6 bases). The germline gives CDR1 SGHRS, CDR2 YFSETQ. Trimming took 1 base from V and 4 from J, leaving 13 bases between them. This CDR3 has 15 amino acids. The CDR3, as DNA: TGCGCCAGCAGCTTGTGGGGGGTGAGCTCAGATACGCAGTATTTT. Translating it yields CASSLWGVSSDTQYF.

DNA of the CDR3: TGTGCCAGCAGTTACTCCGGGATCCTGAACACTGAAGCTTTCTTT. This sequence encodes CASSYSGILNTEAFF. This chain joins TRBV6-5 and TRBJ1-1, with D unresolved. Germline V gene data show CDR1 as MNHEY and CDR2 as SVGAGI. The CDR3 covers 15 residues. The V end lost 0 bases, the J end lost 0 bases, and 8 bases lay between the germline ends.

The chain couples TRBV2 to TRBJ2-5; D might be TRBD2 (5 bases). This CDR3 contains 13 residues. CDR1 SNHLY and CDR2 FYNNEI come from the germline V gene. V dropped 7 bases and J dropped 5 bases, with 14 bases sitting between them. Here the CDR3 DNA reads TGTGCCAGCACAAGGAGAGGAGGCGAGACCCAGTACTTC. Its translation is CASTRRGGETQYF. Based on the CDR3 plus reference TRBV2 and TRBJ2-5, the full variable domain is EPEVTQTPSHQVTQMGQEVILRCVPISNHLYFYWYRQILGQKVEFLVSFYNNEISEKSEIFDDQFSVERPDGSNFTLKIRSTKLEDSAMYFCASTRRGGETQYFGPGTRLLVL.

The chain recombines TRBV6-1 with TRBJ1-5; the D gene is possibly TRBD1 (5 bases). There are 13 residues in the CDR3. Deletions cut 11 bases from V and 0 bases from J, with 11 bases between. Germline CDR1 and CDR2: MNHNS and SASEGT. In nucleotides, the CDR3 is TGTGCCGGGGGGTGGGGTAGCAATCAGCCCCAGCATTTT. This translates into CAGGWGSNQPQHF.

The CDR3 is CASSLANSGANVLTF. CDR3 nucleotides: TGCGCCAGCAGCTTGGCCAACTCTGGGGCCAACGTCCTGACTTTC. V gene TRBV5-1 combines with J gene TRBJ2-6, with D unresolved. The ends were cut back, 0 bases at V and 0 bases at J, with 4 bases in the middle. CDR3 length: 15 residues. The germline V gene encodes CDR1 SGHRS and CDR2 YFSETQ.

The CDR3 DNA follows: TGTGCCAGCAGCTTACAGGGGACAGAGACCCAGTACTTC. Its translation: CASSLQGTETQYF. The chain employs TRBV7-8 and TRBJ2-5, with D possibly TRBD1 on 6 matching bases. The germline V and J ends were trimmed by 2 bases and 4 bases, with 8 bases remaining between them. In germline, CDR1 is SGHVS, CDR2 FQNEAQ. This CDR3 comprises 13 residues.

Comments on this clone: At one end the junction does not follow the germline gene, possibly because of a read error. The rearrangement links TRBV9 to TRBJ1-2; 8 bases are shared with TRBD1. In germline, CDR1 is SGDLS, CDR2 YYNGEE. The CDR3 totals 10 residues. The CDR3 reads CASSPRTGNF. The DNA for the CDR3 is TGTGCCAGCAGCCCCCGGACAGGGAACTTC.

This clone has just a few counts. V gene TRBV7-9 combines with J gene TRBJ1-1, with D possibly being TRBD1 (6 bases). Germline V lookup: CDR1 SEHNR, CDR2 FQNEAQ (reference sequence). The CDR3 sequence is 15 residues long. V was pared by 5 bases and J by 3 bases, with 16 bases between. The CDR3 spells CASSLTGLGDTEAFF. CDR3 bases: TGTGCCAGCAGCCTTACAGGGTTGGGGGACACTGAAGCTTTCTTT.

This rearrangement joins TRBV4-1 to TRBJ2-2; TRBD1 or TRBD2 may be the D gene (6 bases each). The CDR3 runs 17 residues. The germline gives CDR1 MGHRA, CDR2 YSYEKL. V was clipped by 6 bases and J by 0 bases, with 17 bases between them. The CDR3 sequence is CASRSGFGGPNTGELFF. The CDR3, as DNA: TGCGCCAGCAGATCTGGTTTCGGGGGCCCGAACACCGGGGAGCTGTTTTTT.

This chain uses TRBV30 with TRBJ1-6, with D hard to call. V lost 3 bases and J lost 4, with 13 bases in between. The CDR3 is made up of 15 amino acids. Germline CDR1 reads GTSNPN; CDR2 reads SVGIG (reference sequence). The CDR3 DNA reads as TGTGCCTGGAGGGGATCCGGGAATTATAATTCACCCCTCCACTTT. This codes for CAWRGSGNYNSPLHF. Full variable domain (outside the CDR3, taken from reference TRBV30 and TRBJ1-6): SQTIHQWPATLVQPVGSPLSLECTVEGTSNPNLYWYRQAAGRGLQLLFYSVGIGQISSEVPQNLSASRPQDRQFILSSKKLLLSDSGFYLCAWRGSGNYNSPLHFGNGTRLTVT.

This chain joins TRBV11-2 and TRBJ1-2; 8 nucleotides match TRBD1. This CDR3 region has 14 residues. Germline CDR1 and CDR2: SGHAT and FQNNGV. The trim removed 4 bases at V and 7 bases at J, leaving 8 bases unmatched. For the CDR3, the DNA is TGTGCCAGCAGCTCTGGACAGGGAAGAGGTGGCTACACCTTC. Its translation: CASSSGQGRGGYTF. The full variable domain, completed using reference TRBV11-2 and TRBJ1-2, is EAGVAQSPRYKIIEKRQSVAFWCNPISGHATLYWYQQILGQGPKLLIQFQNNGVVDDSQLPKDRFSAERLKGVDSTLKIQPAKLEDSAVYLCASSSGQGRGGYTFGSGTRLTVV.

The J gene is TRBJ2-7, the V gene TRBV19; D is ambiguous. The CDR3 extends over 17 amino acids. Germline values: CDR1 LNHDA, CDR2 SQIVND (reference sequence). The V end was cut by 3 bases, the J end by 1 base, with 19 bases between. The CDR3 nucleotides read TGTGCCAGTAGTATTCGACGAATGCCCCTTAAATCCTACGAGCAGTACTTC. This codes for CASSIRRMPLKSYEQYF.

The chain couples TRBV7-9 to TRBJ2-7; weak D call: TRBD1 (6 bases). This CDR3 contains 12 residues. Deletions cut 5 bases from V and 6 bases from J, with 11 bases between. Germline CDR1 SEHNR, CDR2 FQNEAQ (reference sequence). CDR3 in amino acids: CASSIQGAEQYF. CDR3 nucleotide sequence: TGTGCCAGCAGCATACAGGGCGCCGAGCAGTACTTC.

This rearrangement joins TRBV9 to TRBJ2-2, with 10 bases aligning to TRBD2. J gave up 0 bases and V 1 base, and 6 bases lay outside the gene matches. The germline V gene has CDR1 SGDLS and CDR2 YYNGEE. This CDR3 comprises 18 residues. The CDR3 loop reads CASSVSTSGFANTGELFF. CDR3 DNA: TGTGCCAGCAGCGTATCGACTAGCGGGTTTGCGAACACCGGGGAGCTGTTTTTT.

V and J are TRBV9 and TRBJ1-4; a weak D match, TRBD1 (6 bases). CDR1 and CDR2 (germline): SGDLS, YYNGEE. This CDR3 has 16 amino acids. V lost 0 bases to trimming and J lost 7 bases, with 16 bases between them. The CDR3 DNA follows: TGTGCCAGCAGCGTAGAAGGGGGGCTCGTGGGTGAAAAACTGTTTTTT. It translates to CASSVEGGLVGEKLFF.

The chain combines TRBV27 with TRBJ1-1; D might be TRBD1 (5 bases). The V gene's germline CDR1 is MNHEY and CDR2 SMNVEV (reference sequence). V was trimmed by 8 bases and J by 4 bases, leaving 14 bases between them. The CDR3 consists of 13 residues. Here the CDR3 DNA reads TGTGCCAGCCTAGTTCATGGGGGCACTGAAGCTTTCTTT. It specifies CASLVHGGTEAFF.

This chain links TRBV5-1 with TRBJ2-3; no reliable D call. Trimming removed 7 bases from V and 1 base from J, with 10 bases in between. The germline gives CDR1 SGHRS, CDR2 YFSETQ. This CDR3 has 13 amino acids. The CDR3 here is CASYQDRTDTQYF. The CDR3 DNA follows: TGCGCCAGCTACCAGGACCGCACAGATACGCAGTATTTT.

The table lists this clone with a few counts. CDR3: CASSPDAASEQFF. CDR3 sequence (DNA): TGTGCCAGCAGTCCAGACGCGGCAAGTGAGCAGTTCTTC. The chain is built from TRBV7-6 and TRBJ2-1, with D unclear. Per the germline V gene, CDR1 is SGHVS and CDR2 is FNYEAQ. Trimming took off 6 bases at V and 9 bases at J, with 15 bases between the two ends. The CDR3 spans 13 residues.